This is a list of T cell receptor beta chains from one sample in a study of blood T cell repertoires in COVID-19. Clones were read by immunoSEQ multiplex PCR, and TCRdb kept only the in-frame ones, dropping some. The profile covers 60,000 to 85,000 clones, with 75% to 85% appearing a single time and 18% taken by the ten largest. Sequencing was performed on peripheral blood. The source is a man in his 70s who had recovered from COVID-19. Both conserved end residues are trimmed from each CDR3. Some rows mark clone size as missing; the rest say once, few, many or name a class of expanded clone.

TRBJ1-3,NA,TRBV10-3,AISESQGGEGNTIY
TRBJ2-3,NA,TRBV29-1,SVRTGLSDTQY
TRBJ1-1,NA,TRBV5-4,ASSYVSAGLNTEAF
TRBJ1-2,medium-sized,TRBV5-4,ASSSTGGYT
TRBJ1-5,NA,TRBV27,ASRQGPNSNQPQH
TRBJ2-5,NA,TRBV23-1,ASSQSSGETQY
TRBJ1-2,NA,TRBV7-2,ASSLEGGYGYT
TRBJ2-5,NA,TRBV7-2,ASSPPQETQY
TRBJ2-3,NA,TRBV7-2,ASKLRGSTDTQY
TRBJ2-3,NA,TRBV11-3,ASSFGGGATDTQY
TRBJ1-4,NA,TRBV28,ASSAQVPGGEKLF
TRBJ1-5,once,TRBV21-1,ASSKEKWRFGQPQH
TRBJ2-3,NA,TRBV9,ASSSHRLRTQY
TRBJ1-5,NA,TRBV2,ASRDRGGNQPQH
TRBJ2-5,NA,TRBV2,ASRGTANQETQY
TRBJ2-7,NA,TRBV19,ASSPGGIAGDLEQY
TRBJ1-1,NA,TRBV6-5,ASSQSRNTEAF
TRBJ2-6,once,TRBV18,ASSPDRGGIGANVLT
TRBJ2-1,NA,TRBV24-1,ATSDPSGSGTYNEQF
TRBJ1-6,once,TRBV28,ASSFGDRENSPLH